Detailed here is one T cell receptor (beta chain). As yet, its antigen is unknown. Both 60 Vbeta primers and 13 Jbeta primers went into the PCR. Assay used: immunoSEQ multiplex PCR; TCRdb lists only in-frame clones, some missing. The data contain about 140,000 clones, under 90% of them seen just once; the ten biggest clones take up roughly 4.7%. This sample was taken from a study of cytomegalovirus exposure and HLA in healthy donors. Overall study context: Early release data held 85 million or so unique TCRs from HLA-typed donors.

Findings and caveats of the study: In a later analysis, most CMV-associated TCR beta chains appeared HLA-restricted. As a later analysis showed, a missense DCLRE1C variant was linked to trimming of TCR beta V- and J-genes.

The sequence derives from a man aged 35 to 55 in good health and CMV-seronegative. What was sequenced was PBMCs.

CDR3 sequence reads: CASSADIGLAGVGETQYF. The CDR3 nucleotides read TGTGCCAGCAGCGCCGATATTGGACTAGCGGGGGTGGGGGAGACCCAGTACTTC. The rearrangement joins TRBV9 to TRBJ2-5; 13 bases align to TRBD2. Germline lookup yields CDR1 SGDLS and CDR2 YYNGEE. V was pared by 3 bases and J by 5 bases, with 13 bases of the junction left unmatched. The CDR3 spans 18 residues.